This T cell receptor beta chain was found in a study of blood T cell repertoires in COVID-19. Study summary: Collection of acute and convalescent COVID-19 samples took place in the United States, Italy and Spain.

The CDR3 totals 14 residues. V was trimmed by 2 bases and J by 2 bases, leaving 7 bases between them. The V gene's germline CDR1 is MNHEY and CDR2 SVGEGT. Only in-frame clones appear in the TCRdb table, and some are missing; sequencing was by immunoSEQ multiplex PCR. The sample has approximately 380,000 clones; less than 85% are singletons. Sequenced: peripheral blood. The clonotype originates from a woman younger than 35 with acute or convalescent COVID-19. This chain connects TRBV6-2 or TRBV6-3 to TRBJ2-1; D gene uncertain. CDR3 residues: CASSYELTYNEQFF. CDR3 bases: TGTGCCAGCAGTTACGAGTTGACCTACAATGAGCAGTTCTTC.